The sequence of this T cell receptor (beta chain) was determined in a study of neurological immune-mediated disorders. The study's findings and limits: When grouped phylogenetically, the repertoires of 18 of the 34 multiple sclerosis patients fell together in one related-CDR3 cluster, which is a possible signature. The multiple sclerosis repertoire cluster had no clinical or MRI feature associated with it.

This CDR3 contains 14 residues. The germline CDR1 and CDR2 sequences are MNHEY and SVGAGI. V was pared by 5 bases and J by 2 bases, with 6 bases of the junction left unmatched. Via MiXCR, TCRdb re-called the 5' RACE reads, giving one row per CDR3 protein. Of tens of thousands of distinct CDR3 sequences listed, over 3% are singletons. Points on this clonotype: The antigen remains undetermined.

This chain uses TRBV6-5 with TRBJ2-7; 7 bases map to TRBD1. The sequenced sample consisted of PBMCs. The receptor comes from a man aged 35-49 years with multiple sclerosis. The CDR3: CASSRTGEPYEQYF. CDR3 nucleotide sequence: TGTGCCAGCAGTCGTACAGGGGAACCCTACGAGCAGTACTTC.